This TCR beta chain came from a study of cytotoxic CD8 clonotypes in ibrutinib-treated CLL (dated by TCRdb to the early 2020s). A note on the overall study: The cohort was composed of approximately 11 relapsed/refractory and roughly 16 treatment-naive patients; IGHV unmutated status was identified in under 18 patients. Responses were partial in around 25 patients and complete in 2; after median 68 months follow-up, around 14 stayed in remission and approximately 12 progressed. The response samples were drawn at a median of approximately twelve months into treatment, with a range of roughly 6 to 40 months. On average, each sample had some 260,000 productive templates and more than 75,000 productive rearrangements. Of the roughly 86 people in the trial, 26 had longitudinal samples available. Cryopreserved peripheral blood mononuclear cells were collected before treatment, at response, and at either disease progression or sustained remission. All remission and progressive disease samples were collected while patients were still receiving ibrutinib.

Relative to germline, V is 1 base shorter and J is 0 bases shorter, with 7 bases between their ends. The germline V gene gives CDR1 as SGHRS and CDR2 as YFSETQ. CDR3 length: 15 amino acids, cysteine to phenylalanine. Solely the CDR3 DNA is kept, with 45 bases framed from the first base. The paper's findings and limits, for the study overall: At ibrutinib response clonality went up, during sustained remission it held steady, and at progression it dropped back toward baseline. Sampling times were not matched between sustained-remission and progressing patients, and lymph node repertoires were not studied. Baseline clonality was found to be higher than that of age-matched healthy donors and was strongly correlated with circulating CD8+ T-cell counts. Public clonotypes were found to be uncommon and were observed to contract or remain stable during treatment; the increase in clonality was shown to reflect expansion of private clonotypes at ibrutinib response.

Explained via the paper, the time point label denotes: 20 to 25 months on ibrutinib. For TCR beta library preparation, 1.5 to 2 micrograms of genomic DNA was extracted from cryopreserved PBMCs. Longitudinal blood samples from CLL patients on ibrutinib monotherapy were analyzed using high-throughput TCR beta sequencing. The patients took part in an open-label, single-center phase 2 trial of ibrutinib monotherapy. A MiSeq instrument was used for deep resolution sequencing, which targeted depths ranging from 1 in 1 million up to 1 in 200,000 T cells, with coverage averaging 10x for each clonotype. The immunoSEQ hsTCRB Kit was used to generate TCR beta libraries. On the authors' methods: ImmunoSEQ Data Assistant and ImmunoSEQ Analyzer were used for data analysis, and V, D and J genes were assigned according to IMGT definitions. Clonality, with values ranging from 0 to 1, was calculated as one minus the normalized Shannon entropy of productive rearrangement frequencies. Only overrepresented clonotypes making up at least 0.05% of each patient's repertoire were included in the public clonotype analysis. Repertoires from some twelve age-matched healthy donors in immuneACCESS were used as clonality controls. In its TCRdb copy, this immuneACCESS table keeps in-frame sequences only and misses some clones. Where compared with another copy, unresolved V genes explain less than half of these, and the others have no known cause. V, J and clone size are those of that table, while D and trimming were read from the DNA. The sample yields about 23,000 clones; about 72% were counted once. The ten largest make up around 28% of the sample.

On this clone itself: Its antigen is still unknown. No base quality information exists; no much larger clone differs at one position.

The clonotype was recovered from a human donor with chronic lymphocytic leukemia. The V and J segments used are TRBV5-1 and TRBJ2-2, with the identity of the D gene unclear. This specimen consisted of PBMCs, obtained after 24 months of ibrutinib treatment. The bases read TGCGCCAGCAGCTTGACAGAGACGAACACCGGGGAGCTGTTTTTT. This sequence encodes CASSLTETNTGELFF.